This T cell receptor (beta chain) is drawn from a study of vaccination effects on CD4 cells after COVID-19. Overall study context: As their vaccination, participants received two doses of either BNT162b2 or mRNA-1273.

Of note for this clone: What it recognizes is unknown.

Study-level points and caveats: By a late point after vaccination, infection- and vaccine-induced clones had shrunk markedly through clonal contraction.

The germline CDR1 and CDR2 sequences are KGHSH and LQKENI. CDR3 length equals 17 residues. Trimming removed 3 bases from V and 0 bases from J; junction bases left unmatched: 8. Only in-frame clones appear in the TCRdb table, and some are missing; sequencing was by immunoSEQ multiplex PCR. The sample has tens of thousands of clones, around 69% seen once. Ahead of sequencing, the ViraFEST assay grew antigen-specific CD4+ T cells using viral peptide pools. Isolation of CD4+ T cells took place after less than twelve days of culture. People in the vaccine group had not been infected with SARS-CoV-2 before, and their nucleocapsid antibodies were negative. It was with roughly 11 IU/ml IL-2 and about 9.2 ug/ml peptides that a few million PBMC per well were cultured.

The clonotype comes from a human donor who received a COVID-19 vaccine. The chain has TRBV18 and TRBJ2-3; 8 nucleotides agree with TRBD2. The sequencing here drew on CD4+ T cells from PBMCs cultured with HCoV-NL63 spike peptides, taken before COVID-19 vaccination. The CDR3 sequence: CASSPTSGGASTDTQYF. In DNA form, the CDR3 reads TGTGCCAGCTCACCCACCAGCGGGGGAGCGAGCACAGATACGCAGTATTTT. The complete variable domain, with remaining parts taken from reference TRBV18 and TRBJ2-3, reads NAGVMQNPRHLVRRRGQEARLRCSPMKGHSHVYWYRQLPEEGLKFMVYLQKENIIDESGMPKERFSAEFPKEGPSILRIQQVVRGDSAAYFCASSPTSGGASTDTQYFGPGTRLTVL.